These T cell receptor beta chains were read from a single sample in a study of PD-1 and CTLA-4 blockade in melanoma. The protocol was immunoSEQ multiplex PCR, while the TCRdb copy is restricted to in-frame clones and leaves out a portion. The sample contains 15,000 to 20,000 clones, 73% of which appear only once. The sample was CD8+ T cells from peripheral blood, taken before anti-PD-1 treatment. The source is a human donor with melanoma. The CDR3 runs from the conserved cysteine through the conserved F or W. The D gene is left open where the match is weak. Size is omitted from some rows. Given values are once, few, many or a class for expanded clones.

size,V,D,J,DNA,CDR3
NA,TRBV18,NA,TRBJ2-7,TGTGCCAGCTCACCAAACGGGCCCACGTTTTACGAGCAGTACTTC,CASSPNGPTFYEQYF
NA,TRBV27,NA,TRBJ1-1,TGTGCCAGCAGTTTAAACACCGGGGCCACTGAAGCTTTCTTT,CASSLNTGATEAFF
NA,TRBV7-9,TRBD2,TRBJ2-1,TGTGCCAGCAGCCATCCGGAACTAGCGGGAGGAGGGTCCTACAATGAGCAGTTCTTC,CASSHPELAGGGSYNEQFF
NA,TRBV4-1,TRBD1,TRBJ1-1,TGCGCCAGCAGCCAAGTAAGACAGGGGGTTAACACTGAAGCTTTCTTT,CASSQVRQGVNTEAFF
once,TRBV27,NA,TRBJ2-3,TGTGCCAGCAGTTTACTCCCCACAGCAGATACGCAGTATTTT,CASSLLPTADTQYF
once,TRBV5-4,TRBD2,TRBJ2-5,TGTGCCAGCAGCCCCATCTTGGGGACTAGCGGGGCCAGATGGGGAGAGACCCAGTACTTC,CASSPILGTSGARWGETQYF
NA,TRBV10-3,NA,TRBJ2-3,TGTGCCATCAGTGAGTCGACTCCGAACGGGCAGAGCACAGATACGCAGTATTTT,CAISESTPNGQSTDTQYF
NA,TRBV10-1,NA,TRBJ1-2,TGCGCCAGCAGTGAGTCGACAGGCTATGGCTACACCTTC,CASSESTGYGYTF
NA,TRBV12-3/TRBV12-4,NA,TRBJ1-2,TGTGCCATTTTCGGGACATATTTAGGCTACACCTTC,CAIFGTYLGYTF
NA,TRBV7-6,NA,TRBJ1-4,TGTGCCAGCAGCTTAGCCGGGGCTTATAATGAAAAACTGTTTTTT,CASSLAGAYNEKLFF
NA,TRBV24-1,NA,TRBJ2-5,TGTGCCACCAGTGATGGGACAGCCGGGGGGCTGACCCAGTACTTC,CATSDGTAGGLTQYF
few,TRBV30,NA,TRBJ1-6,TGTGCCTGGGAGGATTCGGGCAGCCTCTATAATTCACCCCTCCACTTT,CAWEDSGSLYNSPLHF
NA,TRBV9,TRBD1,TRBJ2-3,TGTGCCAGCAGCCCCGGGACAGGGTCTACAGATACGCAGTATTTT,CASSPGTGSTDTQYF
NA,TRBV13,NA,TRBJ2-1,TGTGCCAGCAGCTTGATGGGTAATGAGCAGTTCTTC,CASSLMGNEQFF
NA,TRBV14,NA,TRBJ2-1,TGTGCCAGCAGCCAAGGGACTTACTCCTACAATGAGCAGTTCTTC,CASSQGTYSYNEQFF
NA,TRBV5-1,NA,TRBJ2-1,TGCGCCAGCAGCTTGGGAGTGGGGGTGGGCAATGAGCAGTTCTTC,CASSLGVGVGNEQFF